This TCR beta chain was identified during a study of human T cells and chemical hapten exposure (dated by TCRdb to about 2021). About the full investigation: Libraries were combined into a pool for sequencing, and differences in TCR yield between samples came mainly from small differences in library volumes within the pool. Both TCR alpha and TCR beta chains were sequenced from each blood RNA sample. In alopecia patients, the study followed how the peripheral blood TCR repertoire changed in vivo over primary and secondary sensitization to diphenylcyclopropenone (DPC), a hapten. What the work shows at the level of the full study, not this receptor alone: After repeated subsampling, the strength of the expansion versus patch-test correlation and the threshold at which it became significant changed. DPC sensitization did not change the number of TCRs with a frequency above 1 in 1000, and there was no evidence of changes in global repertoire structure.

The label giving this sample's time point can be read as: healthy volunteer bleed at 2 weeks. Unfractionated whole blood was collected in Tempus Blood RNA tubes, and total RNA was extracted from that blood. As TCR sequencing controls, about 5 healthy volunteers were used, with blood taken at day 0, 2 weeks and 6 weeks. Concerning this clonotype itself: Its recognized antigen is unknown. This may arise from a read error, as a much more abundant clone is one base away.

Receptor libraries were prepared by RACE. Sequencing was performed on a NextSeq 500. Library preparation attached unique molecular identifiers to individual cDNA molecules for quantitative, reproducible TCR counting. Concerning the study's data processing: Samples had a median of roughly 99,000 TCRs, with a range from roughly 23,224 to 750,000. V, J and CDR3 annotation of the TCR reads was performed with the Decombinator software suite. To make PS versus PT1 abundance plots, every sample was subsampled to the same number of TCRs (28,000). TCRs were defined as expanded if absent before sensitization and observed at least eight times at the 2-week time point. TCRdb trimmed public reads at Q25 via fastp, called clones via MiXCR and kept in-frame beta chains. Each record represents a unique CDR3 protein, reported with the most common genes and DNA among its rows. Clone size and V and J calls follow TCRdb, not the original study. The sample table records tens of thousands of distinct CDR3 sequences; about 8.6% of these occur just once. The ten largest make up about 3% of the sample.

Taken from cysteine to phenylalanine, the CDR3 has 15 residues. Only the CDR3 portion is preserved as DNA: 45 bases, with reading frame beginning at the first base. CDR1 and CDR2, per the germline V gene, are SNHLY and FYNNEI. The chain links TRBV2 with TRBJ1-4; too little of a D gene remains to name it. Sequencing input: whole blood. This TCR was recovered from a female donor in good health. Some clones in this sample may be carry-over from other donors' samples. The nucleotide sequence reads as follows: TGTGTCAGTAACGACCGGGTCTCAACTAATGAAAAACTGTTTTTT. Its translation reads: CVSNDRVSTNEKLFF.